This T cell receptor beta chain was sequenced for a study of cytomegalovirus exposure and HLA in healthy donors. Germline V lookup: CDR1 WSHSY, CDR2 SAAADI. The CDR3 covers 15 residues. V dropped 6 bases and J dropped 0; count of bases not matched to a gene: 4. PCR involved 60 Vbeta and 13 Jbeta primers. Sequencing was performed with immunoSEQ multiplex PCR; in TCRdb, only in-frame clones are kept and a portion is missing. Of approximately 160,000 clones in the sample, 64% were seen once. The chain links TRBV10-2 to TRBJ1-3; TRBD1 matches at 8 bases. This clonotype originated in a woman aged 25 to 39 in good health and CMV-seropositive. The source material was PBMCs. This CDR3 reads CASSWDRSSGNTIYF. The CDR3 DNA is TGCGCCAGCAGCTGGGACAGGAGCTCTGGAAACACCATATATTTT.